These 12 T cell receptor beta chains were sequenced from one sample in a study of shared clonotypes between healthy human individuals (dated by TCRdb to the early 2020s). The library was prepared using the immunoSEQ multiplex PCR assay. Sourced from immuneACCESS, this table was stored by TCRdb with only in-frame sequences that have V and J called. A share of the clones is absent; for the studies checked, an unresolved V gene accounts for under half, and the remainder has no known explanation. This sample has roughly 2.2 million clones in its table, and 85% to 95% of those were observed once. The ten largest clones take up 0.37% of the sample. The sample consisted of naive CD4+ T cells from PBMCs. The sample's cell subset or site label, decoded: CD45RA+ positively selected. The source of these receptors is a man aged 18 to 30 in good health. Some clones in this sample may be carry-over from other donors' samples.

This chain links TRBV6-6 with TRBJ1-4; D is undetermined. V was cut by 6 bases and J by 7 bases, with 18 bases left in between. The CDR3 is made up of 15 amino acids. Per germline, CDR1 MNHNY and CDR2 SVGAGI (reference sequence). CDR3 in amino acids: CASSPGEGLTEKLFF. In nucleotides, the CDR3 is TGTGCCAGCAGCCCTGGAGAGGGTCTAACTGAAAAACTGTTTTTT.

The rearrangement joins TRBV28 to TRBJ1-2, with D maybe TRBD1 (5 bases). The ends were cut back, 2 bases at V and 10 bases at J, with 17 bases in the middle. The CDR3 is 14 amino acids. Germline lookup yields CDR1 MDHEN and CDR2 SYDVKM. The CDR3 DNA is TGTGCCAGCAGTTTAGCCGGGACCGCAGGCGACTACACCTTC. Translation gives CASSLAGTAGDYTF.

Turning to this clone: The sample carries other DNA sequences with the same CDR3. This chain connects TRBV6-1 to TRBJ2-7; 8 bases map to TRBD2. The CDR3 consists of 13 residues. Germline V gives CDR1 MNHNS, CDR2 SASEGT. Trimming removed 7 bases from V and 3 bases from J; junction bases left unmatched: 5. CDR3 protein: CASTGRGGYEQYF. CDR3 in DNA: TGTGCCAGCACCGGCCGGGGGGGCTACGAGCAGTACTTC.

On this clone: Other DNA sequences in the sample encode the same CDR3. The V call is TRBV2, the J call TRBJ2-1; TRBD1 aligns across 8 bases. This CDR3 has 14 amino acids. V lost 4 bases to trimming and J lost 3 bases; unmatched junction nucleotides: 2. Germline V gene data show CDR1 as SNHLY and CDR2 as FYNNEI. The CDR3 DNA sequence: TGTGCCAGCAGTGTCACAGGGGGCTACAATGAGCAGTTCTTC. It encodes CASSVTGGYNEQFF.

The J gene is TRBJ1-1, the V gene TRBV19; D is uncertain. CDR3 length: 13 residues. Germline V gene lookup returns CDR1 LNHDA and CDR2 SQIVND (reference sequence). V was shortened by 5 bases and J by 4 bases, with 11 bases between the two germline ends. CDR3 protein: CASSPWEGTEAFF. CDR3 coding DNA: TGTGCCAGTAGTCCTTGGGAGGGCACTGAAGCTTTCTTT.

DNA of the CDR3: TGTGCCATCAGTGAGGCGGTGGGGGGAGAGGGCTACACCTTC. It translates to CAISEAVGGEGYTF. This sequence joins TRBV10-3 and TRBJ1-2, with a possible D match to TRBD1 (5 bases). Trimming removed 2 bases at V and 8 bases at J, with 15 bases between. Germline CDR1 reads ENHRY; CDR2 reads SYGVKD. The CDR3 length is 14 residues.

The rearrangement joins TRBV11-3 to TRBJ2-5, with D possibly matching TRBD1 (6 bases). Germline values: CDR1 SGHNT, CDR2 YENEEA. This CDR3 comprises 15 residues. V dropped 4 bases and J dropped 2 bases, with 14 bases sitting between them. CDR3 DNA: TGTGCCAGCAGCTCTATCCTGGACAGACAAGAGACCCAGTACTTC. Translation: CASSSILDRQETQYF.

The rearrangement joins TRBV7-9 to TRBJ2-1, with D possibly matching TRBD1 (6 bases). Germline CDR1 and CDR2: SEHNR and FQNEAQ (reference sequence). The CDR3 spans 14 residues. V was cut by 5 bases and J by 0 bases, with 8 bases left in between. This chain's CDR3 is CASSLQGSYNEQFF. CDR3 in DNA: TGTGCCAGCAGCCTACAGGGCTCCTACAATGAGCAGTTCTTC.

This rearrangement joins TRBV15 to TRBJ1-1; a possible D gene is TRBD1 (5 bases). Germline V gene lookup returns CDR1 LNHNV and CDR2 YYDKDF (reference sequence). The V end lost 3 bases, the J end lost 4 bases, and 21 bases lay between the germline ends. The CDR3 sequence is 17 residues long. This chain's CDR3 is CATSRYGVGAPGTEAFF. The CDR3 coding sequence is TGTGCCACCAGCAGGTATGGGGTTGGGGCCCCGGGCACTGAAGCTTTCTTT.

This chain joins TRBV14 and TRBJ2-1, with 7 bases aligning to TRBD2. This CDR3 spans 16 amino acids. The germline CDR1 and CDR2 sequences are SGHDN and FVKESK. The J segment lost 5 bases and the V segment lost 0 bases, leaving 7 bases of the junction unmatched. CDR3 coding DNA: TGTGCCAGCAGCCAAGATAGTCTAGCGGTTAACAATGAGCAGTTCTTC. It encodes CASSQDSLAVNNEQFF.

The chain couples TRBV28 to TRBJ2-3; 14 bases map to TRBD2. The CDR3 has 15 amino acids. The germline CDR1 and CDR2 sequences are MDHEN and SYDVKM. The J segment lost 5 bases and the V segment lost 4 bases, leaving 2 bases of the junction unmatched. Written as DNA, the CDR3 is TGTGCCAGCAGTTGGACTAGCGGGAGGAAAGATACGCAGTATTTT. Protein product: CASSWTSGRKDTQYF.

The V call is TRBV28, the J call TRBJ1-4; D ambiguous. CDR1 is MDHEN and CDR2 is SYDVKM in the germline V gene. This CDR3 comprises 13 residues. V lost 2 bases, J lost 8 bases, and 9 bases lay in between. CDR3 sequence reads: CASSLVRGEKLFF. The CDR3, as DNA: TGTGCCAGCAGTTTAGTCAGAGGCGAAAAACTGTTTTTT.